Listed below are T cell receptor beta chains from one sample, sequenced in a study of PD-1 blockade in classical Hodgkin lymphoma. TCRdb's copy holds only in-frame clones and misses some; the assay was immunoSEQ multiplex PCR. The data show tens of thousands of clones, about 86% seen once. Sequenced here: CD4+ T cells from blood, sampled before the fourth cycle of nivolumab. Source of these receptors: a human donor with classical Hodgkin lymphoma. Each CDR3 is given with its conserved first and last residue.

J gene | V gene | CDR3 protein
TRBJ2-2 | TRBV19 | CASSPRVGRTGELFF
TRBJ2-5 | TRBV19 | CASSLAGREETQYF
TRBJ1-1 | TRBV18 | CASSRIGMNTEAFF
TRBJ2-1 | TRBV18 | CASSPGSYNEQFF
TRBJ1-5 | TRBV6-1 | CASSETAGLLWNQPQHF
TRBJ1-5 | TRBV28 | CASSLYLFRADNQPQHF
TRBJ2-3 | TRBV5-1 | CASSLAESTDTQYF
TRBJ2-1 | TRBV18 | CASSPQRQSNEQFF
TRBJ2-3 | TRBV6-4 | CASSAEAGVADTQYF
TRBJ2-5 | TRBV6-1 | CASTLLAGGPKTQYF
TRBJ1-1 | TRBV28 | CASSPLRNTEAFF
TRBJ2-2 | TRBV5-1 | CASSLVGGTGELFF
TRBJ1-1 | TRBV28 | CASSPPGNTEAFF
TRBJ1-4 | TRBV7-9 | CAIQAGPLVATNEKLFF
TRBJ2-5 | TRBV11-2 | CASSSFGASGAQETQYF
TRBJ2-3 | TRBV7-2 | CASSRTSGSSDTQYF
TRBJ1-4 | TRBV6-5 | CASSYGTGVVEKLFF
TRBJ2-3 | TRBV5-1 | CASNPGQSTDTQYF
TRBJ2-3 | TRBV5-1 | CASSLDPGLADSTDTQYF
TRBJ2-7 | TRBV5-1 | CASSPGQGRDEQYF
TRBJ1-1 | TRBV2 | CASSEAGGLGEAFF
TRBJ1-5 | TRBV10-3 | CAIGGGGQPQHF
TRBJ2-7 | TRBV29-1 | CSVEERSQGLSSYEQYF
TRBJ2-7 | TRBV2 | CASSVSSSWDTVSYEQYF
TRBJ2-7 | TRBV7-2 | CASSLGTGTSSYEQYF
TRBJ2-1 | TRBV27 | CASSFASGTEQFF
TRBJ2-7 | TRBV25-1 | CASSPAGWAANEQYF
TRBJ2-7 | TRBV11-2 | CASSLVAAYEQYF
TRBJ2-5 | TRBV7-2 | CASSPHGQGNGETQYF
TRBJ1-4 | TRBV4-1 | CASSQVVDEKLFF
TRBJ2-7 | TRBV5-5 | CASSGGFLAGYEQYF
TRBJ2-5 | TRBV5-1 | CASRLTPQETQYF